One sample yielded the 25 T cell receptor beta chains listed below, sequenced in a study of early T cells in non-severe SARS-CoV-2 infection. TCRdb re-called the 5' RACE reads through MiXCR, storing one row per CDR3 protein. Among more than 35,000 distinct CDR3 sequences listed, roughly 4.5% were seen once. Sequenced sample: whole blood. The source is an adult who was a healthcare worker with PCR-confirmed SARS-CoV-2 infection or an uninfected control (not recorded which).

This clonotype appeared a few times. The chain recombines TRBV6-2 or TRBV6-3 with TRBJ2-7; D perhaps matches TRBD2 (7 bases). Germline V gene lookup returns CDR1 MNHEY and CDR2 SVGEGT. The CDR3 totals 15 residues. Trimming pared 2 bases from V and 4 bases from J, leaving 15 bases between. CDR3 amino acids: CASSYQPGGVYEQYF. DNA for the CDR3: TGTGCCAGCAGTTACCAACCGGGGGGCGTATACGAGCAGTACTTC.

This clonotype came up many times. The V call is TRBV29-1, the J call TRBJ2-1; 12 bases align to TRBD2. The junction had 9 bases not matched to a gene; V was cut back by 8 bases and J by 7 bases. The germline V gene has CDR1 SQVTM and CDR2 ANQGSEA. The CDR3 consists of 14 residues. CDR3: CSTRGLAGLNEQFF. The CDR3 nucleotides read TGCAGCACCCGTGGACTAGCGGGGCTGAATGAGCAGTTCTTC.

Many counts were recorded for this clonotype. The V call is TRBV20-1, the J call TRBJ1-6, with unresolved D. Germline assignment: CDR1 DFQATT and CDR2 SNEGSKA (reference sequence). This CDR3 is built from 14 residues. V dropped 6 bases and J dropped 0 bases, with 9 bases sitting between them. The DNA of the CDR3 is TGCAGTGCCACCGACACCTCCTATAATTCACCCCTCCACTTT. Translation gives CSATDTSYNSPLHF.

This clonotype was counted at least ten times. The chain recombines TRBV7-8 with TRBJ2-5; no firm D call. V was shortened by 3 bases and J by 4 bases, with 12 bases between the two germline ends. The length of the CDR3 is 14 residues. Germline V gives CDR1 SGHVS, CDR2 FQNEAQ. The CDR3 spells CASSFYGFGETQYF. CDR3 nucleotides: TGTGCCAGCAGCTTCTATGGATTCGGAGAGACCCAGTACTTC.

This clonotype was counted ten times or more. This sequence joins TRBV5-1 and TRBJ1-6; D gene uncertain. The CDR3 contains 15 residues. Germline V gene sequence: CDR1 SGHRS, CDR2 YFSETQ. V was trimmed by 4 bases and J by 7 bases, leaving 15 bases between them. The CDR3 bases are TGCGCCAGCAGCCCGGACGGGATACTAAATTCACCCCTCCACTTT. Amino acid sequence: CASSPDGILNSPLHF.

This clonotype was recorded many times. The chain is built from TRBV29-1 and TRBJ1-4; possibly TRBD1 for D (5 bases). The CDR3 is made up of 14 amino acids. Trimming pared 2 bases from V and 13 bases from J, leaving 20 bases between. Looked up from germline, CDR1 is SQVTM and CDR2 is ANQGSEA. CDR3 DNA sequence: TGCAGCGTTGAAATCCGGGACTCGGGAAGGGGACTGTTTTTT. Protein sequence: CSVEIRDSGRGLFF.

This clonotype appeared many times. The chain joins TRBV20-1 to TRBJ2-2; D may be TRBD1 (5 bases). CDR3 size: 12 residues. Looked up from germline, CDR1 is DFQATT and CDR2 is SNEGSKA (reference sequence). V was pared by 3 bases and J by 6 bases, with 8 bases between. CDR3 protein: CSARQGPGELFF. The CDR3 coding sequence is TGCAGTGCTAGGCAGGGCCCCGGGGAGCTGTTTTTT.

The chain has TRBV27 and TRBJ1-4; 8 nucleotides match TRBD1. There are 15 residues in the CDR3. V dropped 4 bases and J dropped 8; count of bases not matched to a gene: 9. The V gene's germline CDR1 is MNHEY and CDR2 SMNVEV (reference sequence). The CDR3 loop reads CASSSLEQGGEKLFF. As DNA, the CDR3 is TGTGCCAGCAGTTCGCTCGAACAGGGGGGAGAAAAACTGTTTTTT. The entire variable domain, with the rest obtained from reference TRBV27 and TRBJ1-4, is as follows: EAQVTQNPRYLITVTGKKLTVTCSQNMNHEYMSWYRQDPGLGLRQIYYSMNVEVTDKGDVPEGYKVSRKEKRNFPLILESPSPNQTSLYFCASSSLEQGGEKLFFGSGTQLSVL.

The chain is built from TRBV13 and TRBJ1-1, with unresolved D. Trimming cost V 5 bases and J 1 base, with 8 bases left between them. Germline lookup yields CDR1 PRHDT and CDR2 FYEKMQ (reference sequence). The CDR3 consists of 13 residues. The CDR3 DNA reads TGTGCCAGCAGCCCACTAGAGAACACTGAAGCTTTCTTT. This encodes CASSPLENTEAFF.

This sequence joins TRBV2 and TRBJ2-2; no clear D gene. This CDR3 region has 13 residues. V lost 5 bases, J lost 2 bases, and 6 bases lay in between. Germline-derived CDR1 and CDR2 are SNHLY and FYNNEI. This CDR3 reads CASSPPNTGELFF. The CDR3 coding sequence is TGTGCCAGCAGTCCCCCAAACACCGGGGAGCTGTTTTTT.

The chain has TRBV6-2 or TRBV6-3 and TRBJ2-3; 12 bases match TRBD2. Looked up from germline, CDR1 is MNHEY and CDR2 is SVGEGT. V shed 4 bases and J 3 bases; nucleotides not matched to a gene: 11. This CDR3 contains 18 residues. The CDR3 DNA follows: TGTGCCAGCAGTTCTAGCGGGGGGGCAGGACTCTTGACAGATACGCAGTATTTT. Protein: CASSSSGGAGLLTDTQYF.

This clonotype was detected many times. The rearrangement uses TRBV3-1 and TRBJ1-6; no clear D. The V gene's germline CDR1 is LGHDT and CDR2 YNNKEL (reference sequence). The CDR3 is 16 residues long. The V and J ends lost 4 bases and 5 bases respectively, with 15 bases between them. CDR3 loop: CASSRNLRADNSPLHF. The DNA for the CDR3 is TGTGCCAGCAGCCGCAACCTGAGGGCCGATAATTCACCCCTCCACTTT.

There are many counts of this clonotype. The chain is built from TRBV12-3 or TRBV12-4 and TRBJ2-7; 11 nucleotides match TRBD2. The CDR3 covers 15 residues. The trim removed 4 bases at V and 5 bases at J, leaving 7 bases unmatched. The chain's CDR3 is CASSSPSGGRNEQYF. CDR3 coding DNA: TGTGCCAGCAGTTCCCCTAGCGGGGGGAGGAACGAGCAGTACTTC.

In this sample, this clonotype turned up many times. This chain connects TRBV2 to TRBJ2-1; possibly TRBD2 for D (5 bases). CDR1 SNHLY and CDR2 FYNNEI come from the germline V gene. The CDR3 covers 12 residues. Trimming left V 7 bases short and J 9 bases short, with 13 bases between. CDR3 nucleotides: TGTGCCAGCAACGGGGAGCCGGCTGAGCAGTTCTTC. Protein product: CASNGEPAEQFF. Full variable domain (rest looked up from reference TRBV2 and TRBJ2-1): EPEVTQTPSHQVTQMGQEVILRCVPISNHLYFYWYRQILGQKVEFLVSFYNNEISEKSEIFDDQFSVERPDGSNFTLKIRSTKLEDSAMYFCASNGEPAEQFFGPGTRLTVL.

This clonotype has at least ten counts. The gene calls are TRBV13 and TRBJ1-1; D not resolved. V lost 3 bases and J 1 base, leaving 9 bases between the germline ends. The CDR3 is 14 residues long. In germline, CDR1 is PRHDT, CDR2 FYEKMQ (reference sequence). The CDR3 here is CASSFSSANTEAFF. As DNA, the CDR3 is TGTGCCAGCAGCTTTTCATCGGCGAACACTGAAGCTTTCTTT. Full variable domain (remainder filled in from reference TRBV13 and TRBJ1-1): AAGVIQSPRHLIKEKRETATLKCYPIPRHDTVYWYQQGPGQDPQFLISFYEKMQSDKGSIPDRFSAQQFSDYHSELNMSSLELGDSALYFCASSFSSANTEAFFGQGTRLTVV.

This clonotype was recorded a few times. The rearrangement uses TRBV6-2 or TRBV6-3 and TRBJ1-1; possible D gene TRBD1, 5 bases. The CDR3 extends over 13 amino acids. V lost 4 bases, J lost 8 bases, and 14 bases lay in between. CDR1 MNHEY and CDR2 SVGEGT come from the germline V gene. The CDR3, as DNA: TGTGCCAGCAGTTCTAAAAGGTGGGACGAAGCTTTCTTT. Its translation: CASSSKRWDEAFF.

This clonotype came up many times. This chain links TRBV10-3 with TRBJ2-5; D remains ambiguous. This CDR3 has 11 amino acids. Germline lookup yields CDR1 ENHRY and CDR2 SYGVKD. V lost 6 bases and J lost 4, with 6 bases in between. This CDR3 is CAIRFRETQYF. CDR3 nucleotide sequence: TGTGCCATCAGGTTCCGAGAGACCCAGTACTTC.

This clonotype was recorded many times. The chain uses TRBV11-2 and TRBJ2-7; D is possibly TRBD1 (5 bases). The CDR3 is 13 residues long. The V gene lost 0 bases and the J gene lost 6 bases, with 9 bases spanning the gap. Per the germline V gene, CDR1 is SGHAT and CDR2 is FQNNGV. The CDR3 DNA sequence: TGTGCCAGCAGCTTAGACAGGGCCCCCGAGCAGTACTTC. Its translation is CASSLDRAPEQYF.

The genes are TRBV10-3 and TRBJ1-5; 10 bases match TRBD1. Unmatched junction bases numbered 4, after V lost 9 bases and J lost 5 bases. The CDR3 loop spans 13 amino acids. CDR1 is ENHRY and CDR2 is SYGVKD in the germline V gene. CDR3 amino acids: CAIKDRGDQPQHF. Written as DNA, the CDR3 is TGTGCCATTAAGGACAGGGGGGATCAGCCCCAGCATTTT.

This clonotype was detected many times. CDR3 coding DNA: TGTGCCAGCAGCGTAGATTTGGCTCGTCGATCTAGCACAGATACGCAGTATTTT. Its translation: CASSVDLARRSSTDTQYF. The chain links TRBV9 to TRBJ2-3; D not resolved. CDR1 is SGDLS, CDR2 YYNGEE, per germline. This CDR3 has 18 residues. V was shortened by 0 bases and J by 0 bases, with 17 bases between the two germline ends.

This clonotype was seen many times. V gene TRBV7-8 combines with J gene TRBJ2-7; 9 bases fit TRBD1. Per the germline V gene, CDR1 is SGHVS and CDR2 is FQNEAQ. The CDR3 loop spans 16 amino acids. The V segment lost 5 bases and the J segment 0 bases; nucleotides outside the gene matches: 8. CDR3 amino acids: CASSSYGDRVSYEQYF. Written as DNA, the CDR3 is TGTGCCAGCAGCAGCTATGGGGACAGGGTCTCCTACGAGCAGTACTTC.

This clonotype was recorded at least ten times. The chain links TRBV20-1 to TRBJ2-3; maybe TRBD1 (8 bases). The CDR3 has 15 amino acids. The germline V gene encodes CDR1 DFQATT and CDR2 SNEGSKA (reference sequence). V was cut by 6 bases and J by 4 bases, with 20 bases left in between. The chain's CDR3 is CSAHRGGSPPDTQYF. CDR3 sequence (DNA): TGCAGTGCACACAGGGGGGGTAGTCCCCCAGATACGCAGTATTTT.

This clonotype was seen at least ten times. V is TRBV20-1 and J is TRBJ2-5; TRBD1 aligns across 10 bases. V lost 2 bases, J lost 4 bases, and 7 bases stayed unmatched. This CDR3 is built from 15 residues. Germline CDR1 and CDR2: DFQATT and SNEGSKA (reference sequence). The DNA for the CDR3 is TGCAGTGCTAGACCCTCCGGGACAGGGGCAGAGACCCAGTACTTC. This translates into CSARPSGTGAETQYF.

This clonotype was recorded many times. This rearrangement joins TRBV10-1 to TRBJ2-7, with 7 bases identical to TRBD1. From germline, CDR1 is WNHNN and CDR2 SYGVQD (reference sequence). CDR3 length: 15 amino acids. With V trimmed by 0 bases and J by 5 bases, 7 bases remained unmatched. Here the CDR3 DNA reads TGCGCCAGCAGTGAGTCAACCGGGACAGACAACGAGCAGTACTTC. Amino acid sequence: CASSESTGTDNEQYF.

This clonotype has just a few counts. The chain couples TRBV30 to TRBJ1-4, with D uncertain. The V and J ends lost 4 bases and 2 bases respectively, with 11 bases between them. The CDR3 contains 14 residues. Germline V gene sequence: CDR1 GTSNPN, CDR2 SVGIG (reference sequence). CDR3: CAWTEGRTNEKLFF. CDR3 DNA: TGTGCCTGGACGGAGGGCCGGACTAATGAAAAACTGTTTTTT.